This TCR beta chain was sequenced in a study of CD8 T cells in ankylosing spondylitis. Germline values: CDR1 SQVTM, CDR2 ANQGSEA. The trim removed 2 bases at V and 7 bases at J, leaving 11 bases unmatched. The CDR3 contains 15 residues. Construction of TCR beta libraries was performed using quantitative 5'-RACE with molecular barcodes. MiXCR, applied by TCRdb to the 5' RACE reads, yields one record per CDR3 protein. The table has 700,000 or so distinct CDR3 sequences, 15% to 20% seen once. About this clonotype itself: What it recognizes is unknown.

Study-level findings and limits: Disease-linked clones were found to be CD8+ and relatively rare in peripheral blood. Prior work had noted some motif variants in reactive arthritis blood and synovial fluid. The authors reported significant enrichment of disease-linked clones in matched ankylosing spondylitis synovial fluid. For ankylosing spondylitis blood, a TCR beta motif of roughly 8 highly homologous variants appeared characteristic.

Source material: blood, either unsorted or a sorted T cell fraction (not recorded which). The clonotype originates from a male donor with ankylosing spondylitis. The V gene is TRBV29-1, the J gene TRBJ2-1; the match to TRBD2 covers 7 bases. In nucleotides, the CDR3 is TGCAGCGTTGAATGGGAGGGAACGGTCTCGAATGAGCAGTTCTTC. It encodes CSVEWEGTVSNEQFF.